A selection of T cell receptor beta chains follows, all from one sample in a study of blood T cell repertoires in COVID-19. Some clones are missing from TCRdb's copy, which holds only in-frame ones; the method was immunoSEQ multiplex PCR. The table includes about 100,000 clones, under 95% detected once. Material: peripheral blood. These receptors came from a woman younger than 45 with acute or convalescent COVID-19. Each CDR3 is given with its conserved first and last residue. The D gene is left open where the match is weak. Only part of the rows carry a size: once, few, many, or a class if the clone is expanded.

d_call	v_call	j_call	clone_size	cdr3_aa	cdr3_nt
TRBD1	TRBV19	TRBJ1-1	few	CASGDRVVAEAFF	TGTGCCAGTGGTGACAGGGTGGTCGCTGAAGCTTTCTTT
.	TRBV27	TRBJ1-2	once	CASSLFQGAYGYTF	TGTGCCAGCAGTTTATTTCAGGGTGCCTATGGCTACACCTTC
TRBD2	TRBV7-2	TRBJ2-3	.	CASRAGTSGGQYF	TGTGCCAGCAGAGCCGGGACTAGCGGGGGGCAGTATTTT
TRBD2	TRBV2	TRBJ2-3	.	CASLTSGGLTDTQYF	TGTGCCAGCCTTACTAGCGGGGGCCTCACAGATACGCAGTATTTT
TRBD2	TRBV2	TRBJ2-7	.	CASKSASGAEQYF	TGTGCCAGCAAATCGGCTAGCGGGGCCGAGCAGTACTTC
.	TRBV2	TRBJ2-3	.	CAGRGGPVHTQYF	TGTGCCGGGAGGGGGGGGCCGGTCCATACGCAGTATTTT
TRBD1	TRBV5-1	TRBJ1-4	.	CASSLGDRKEKLFF	TGCGCCAGCAGCTTGGGGGACAGGAAAGAAAAACTGTTTTTT
.	TRBV9	TRBJ2-7	once	CASSVGQDYEQYF	TGTGCCAGCAGCGTAGGACAGGACTACGAGCAGTACTTC
.	TRBV12-5	TRBJ1-4	.	CASGLTGPEKLFF	TGTGCTAGTGGTTTGACAGGGCCCGAAAAACTGTTTTTT
TRBD1	TRBV18	TRBJ2-1	.	CASSGQGAYNEQFF	TGTGCCAGCTCTGGACAGGGGGCCTACAATGAGCAGTTCTTC
.	TRBV27	TRBJ1-2	.	CASSLGTTYGYTF	TGTGCCAGCAGTTTAGGGACAACTTATGGCTACACCTTC
.	TRBV7-9	TRBJ2-1	.	CASSLVRTWSGEQFF	TGTGCCAGCAGCTTAGTCCGGACATGGAGTGGTGAGCAGTTCTTC